This entry is about one TCR beta chain. These data belong to a study of cytomegalovirus exposure and HLA in healthy donors. The V gene lost 4 bases and the J gene lost 4 bases, with 16 bases spanning the gap. The CDR3 totals 14 residues. The germline V gene encodes CDR1 GTSNPN and CDR2 SVGIG (reference sequence). Researchers ran the PCR with 60 Vbeta and 13 Jbeta primers. Method: immunoSEQ multiplex PCR; TCRdb's copy keeps in-frame clones and lacks some. The repertoire holds about 110,000 clones, with around 76% as singletons. The chain carries TRBV30 and TRBJ1-2; D unclear. Sequences were obtained from PBMCs. The origin of this receptor is a man aged 25-45 years in good health and CMV-seropositive. The DNA for the CDR3 is TGTGCCTGGAACCTGATTTCGGACTTCTATGGCTACACCTTC. Translation: CAWNLISDFYGYTF.